These T cell receptor beta chains were read from a single sample in a study of B cell selection in AIRE deficiency. The repertoire was sequenced with immunoSEQ multiplex PCR; TCRdb's copy has only in-frame clones and lacks some. The top ten clones hold 0.3% of a sample with about 20,000 clones, approximately 97% of them seen once. The sample comprised conventional CD4+ T cells sorted from PBMCs. All receptors derive from a human donor with AIRE deficiency. Each CDR3 is given with its conserved first and last residue. Each record gives: V gene, J gene, CDR3 protein.

V gene: TRBV30
J gene: TRBJ2-7
CDR3 protein: CAWSARAEQYF

V gene: TRBV7-7
J gene: TRBJ2-5
CDR3 protein: CASSLSTNEETQYF

V gene: TRBV30
J gene: TRBJ1-4
CDR3 protein: CAWSLRIGEKLFF

V gene: TRBV9
J gene: TRBJ1-6
CDR3 protein: CASSEGRAAGYSPLHF

V gene: TRBV15
J gene: TRBJ1-2
CDR3 protein: CATSRNLGGNYGYTF

V gene: TRBV7-2
J gene: TRBJ2-7
CDR3 protein: CASSLGGMSSYEQYF

V gene: TRBV6-5
J gene: TRBJ1-2
CDR3 protein: CASSWGQLYGYTF

V gene: TRBV6-5
J gene: TRBJ2-1
CDR3 protein: CASRWRDSSYNEQFF

V gene: TRBV6-5
J gene: TRBJ2-5
CDR3 protein: CASRRTNQETQYF

V gene: TRBV28
J gene: TRBJ2-3
CDR3 protein: CASRGQSTDTQYF

V gene: TRBV9
J gene: TRBJ2-3
CDR3 protein: CASSVAAVAFTDTQYF

V gene: TRBV7-2
J gene: TRBJ2-5
CDR3 protein: CASSRLLDPLQETQYF

V gene: TRBV5-1
J gene: TRBJ1-2
CDR3 protein: CASSLGQRTNYGYTF

V gene: TRBV18
J gene: TRBJ2-7
CDR3 protein: CASSPSLGDGYEQYF

V gene: TRBV5-4
J gene: TRBJ2-1
CDR3 protein: CASSLDLNSYNEQFF

V gene: TRBV6-1
J gene: TRBJ2-5
CDR3 protein: CASKGLVVETQYF

V gene: TRBV23-1
J gene: TRBJ2-5
CDR3 protein: CASTTFWAQETQYF

V gene: TRBV15
J gene: TRBJ2-1
CDR3 protein: CATSTLGHLYNEQFF

V gene: TRBV5-5
J gene: TRBJ2-7
CDR3 protein: CASSPSTYEQYF

V gene: TRBV7-3
J gene: TRBJ2-7
CDR3 protein: CASSPGPSYEQYF

V gene: TRBV2
J gene: TRBJ1-5
CDR3 protein: CASSILGQGGSNQPQHF

V gene: TRBV7-9
J gene: TRBJ2-7
CDR3 protein: CASSSTTDRALGQYF

V gene: TRBV4-2
J gene: TRBJ2-5
CDR3 protein: CASSQPSTGAFQETQYF

V gene: TRBV5-1
J gene: TRBJ2-3
CDR3 protein: CASSSDNTDTQYF

V gene: TRBV20-1
J gene: TRBJ1-6
CDR3 protein: CSARQIAPLHF